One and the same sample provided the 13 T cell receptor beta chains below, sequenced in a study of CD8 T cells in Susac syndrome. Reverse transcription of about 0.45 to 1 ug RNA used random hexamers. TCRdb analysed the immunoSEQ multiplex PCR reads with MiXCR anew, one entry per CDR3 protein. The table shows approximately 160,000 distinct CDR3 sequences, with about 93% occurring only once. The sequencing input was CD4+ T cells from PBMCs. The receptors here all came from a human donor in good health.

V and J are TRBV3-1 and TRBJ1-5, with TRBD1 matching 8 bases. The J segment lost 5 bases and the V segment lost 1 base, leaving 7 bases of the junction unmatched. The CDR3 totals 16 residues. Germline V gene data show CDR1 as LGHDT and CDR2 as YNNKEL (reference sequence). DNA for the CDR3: TGTGCCAGCAGCCAAGGAGGGGCAGGGGGCGATCAGCCCCAGCATTTT. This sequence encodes CASSQGGAGGDQPQHF.

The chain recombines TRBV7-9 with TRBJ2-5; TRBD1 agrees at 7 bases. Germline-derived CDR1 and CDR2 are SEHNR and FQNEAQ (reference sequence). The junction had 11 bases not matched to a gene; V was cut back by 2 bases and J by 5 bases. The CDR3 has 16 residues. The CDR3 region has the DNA TGTGCCAGCAGCTTATATTCGGGACAGTTTGGGGAGACCCAGTACTTC. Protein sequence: CASSLYSGQFGETQYF.

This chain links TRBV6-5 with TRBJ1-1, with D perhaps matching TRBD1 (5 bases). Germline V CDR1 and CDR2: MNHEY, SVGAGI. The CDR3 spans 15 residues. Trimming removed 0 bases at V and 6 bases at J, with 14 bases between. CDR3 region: CASSYSIWGFAEAFF. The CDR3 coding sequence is TGTGCCAGCAGTTACTCGATATGGGGCTTCGCTGAAGCTTTCTTT.

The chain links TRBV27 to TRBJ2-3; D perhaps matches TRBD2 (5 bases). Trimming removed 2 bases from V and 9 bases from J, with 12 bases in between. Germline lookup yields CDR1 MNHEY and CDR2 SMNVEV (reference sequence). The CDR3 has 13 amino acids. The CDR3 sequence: CASSLIPGGTQYF. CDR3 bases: TGTGCCAGCAGTTTAATCCCGGGCGGGACGCAGTATTTT.

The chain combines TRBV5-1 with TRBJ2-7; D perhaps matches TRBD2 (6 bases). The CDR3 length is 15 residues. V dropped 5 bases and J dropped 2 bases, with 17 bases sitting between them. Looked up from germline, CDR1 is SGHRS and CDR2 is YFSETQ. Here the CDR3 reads CASRIGTVEAYEQYF. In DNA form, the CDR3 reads TGCGCCAGCAGGATCGGGACTGTGGAAGCCTACGAGCAGTACTTC.

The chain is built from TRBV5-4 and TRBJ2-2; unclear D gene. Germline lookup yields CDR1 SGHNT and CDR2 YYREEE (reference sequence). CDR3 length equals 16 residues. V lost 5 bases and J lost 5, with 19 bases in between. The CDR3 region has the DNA TGTGCCAGCAGACTCGCGACTCGGACGCGGACCGGGGAGCTGTTTTTT. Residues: CASRLATRTRTGELFF.

This chain's CDR3 is CASTRGDSSGANVLTF. In DNA form, the CDR3 reads TGTGCCAGCACCCGGGGGGACAGCTCTGGGGCCAACGTCCTGACTTTC. This sequence joins TRBV6-1 and TRBJ2-6; D is perhaps TRBD1 or TRBD2 (7 bases each). V lost 7 bases and J lost 0, with 13 bases in between. CDR1 MNHNS and CDR2 SASEGT come from the germline V gene. The CDR3 consists of 16 residues.

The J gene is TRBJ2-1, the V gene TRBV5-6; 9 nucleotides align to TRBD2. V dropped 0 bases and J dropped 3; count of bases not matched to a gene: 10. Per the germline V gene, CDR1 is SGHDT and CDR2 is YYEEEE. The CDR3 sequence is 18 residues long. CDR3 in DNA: TGTGCCAGCAGCTTGGTTGGCGGGGGGGCCTTTTTCTACAATGAGCAGTTCTTC. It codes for CASSLVGGGAFFYNEQFF. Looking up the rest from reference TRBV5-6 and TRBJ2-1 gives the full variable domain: DAGVTQSPTHLIKTRGQQVTLRCSPKSGHDTVSWYQQALGQGPQFIFQYYEEEERQRGNFPDRFSGHQFPNYSSELNVNALLLGDSALYLCASSLVGGGAFFYNEQFFGPGTRLTVL.

CDR3 sequence (DNA): TGCAGCGTTATCTCCGTCGGGGATACGCAGTATTTT. Residues: CSVISVGDTQYF. This chain links TRBV29-1 with TRBJ2-3; D gene uncertain. The germline gives CDR1 SQVTM, CDR2 ANQGSEA. V lost 5 bases and J 6 bases, leaving 12 bases between the germline ends. The CDR3 length is 12 residues.

CDR3 in DNA: TGCAGTGCTAGAGGGCTCCGGGTCTCCTACAATGAGCAGTTCTTC. It specifies CSARGLRVSYNEQFF. The V call is TRBV20-1, the J call TRBJ2-1; D not certain. In germline, CDR1 is DFQATT, CDR2 SNEGSKA (reference sequence). V was trimmed by 1 base and J by 0 bases, leaving 10 bases between them. The CDR3 consists of 15 residues.

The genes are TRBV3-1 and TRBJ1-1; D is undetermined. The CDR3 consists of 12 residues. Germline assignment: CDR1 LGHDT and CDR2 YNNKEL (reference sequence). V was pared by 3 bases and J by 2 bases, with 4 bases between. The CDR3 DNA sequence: TGTGCCAGCAGCCAGAGTAACACTGAAGCTTTCTTT. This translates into CASSQSNTEAFF.

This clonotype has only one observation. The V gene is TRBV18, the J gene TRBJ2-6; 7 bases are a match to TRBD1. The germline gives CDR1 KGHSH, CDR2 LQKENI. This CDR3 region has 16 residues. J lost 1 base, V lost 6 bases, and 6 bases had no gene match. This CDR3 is CASSLGTASGANVLTF. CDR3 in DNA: TGTGCCAGCTCTCTCGGGACAGCATCTGGGGCCAACGTCCTGACTTTC.

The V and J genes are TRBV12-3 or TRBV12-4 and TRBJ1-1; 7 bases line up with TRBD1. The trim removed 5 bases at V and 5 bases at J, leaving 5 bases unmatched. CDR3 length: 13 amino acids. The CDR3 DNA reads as TGTGCCAGCAGTGGACAGGTGACGACTGAAGCTTTCTTT. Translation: CASSGQVTTEAFF.